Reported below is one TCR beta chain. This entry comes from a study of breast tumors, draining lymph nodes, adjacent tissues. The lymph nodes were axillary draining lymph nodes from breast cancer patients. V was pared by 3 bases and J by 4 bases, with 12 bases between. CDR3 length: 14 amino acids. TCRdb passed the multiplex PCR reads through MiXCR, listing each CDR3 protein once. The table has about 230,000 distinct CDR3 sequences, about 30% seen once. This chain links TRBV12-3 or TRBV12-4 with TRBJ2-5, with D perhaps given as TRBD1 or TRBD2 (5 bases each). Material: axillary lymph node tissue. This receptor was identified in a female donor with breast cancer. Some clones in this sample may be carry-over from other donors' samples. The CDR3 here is CASSFGASLETQYF. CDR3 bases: TGTGCCAGCAGTTTCGGGGCTAGCCTAGAGACCCAGTACTTC.